This T cell receptor beta chain was obtained from a study of regulatory T cells in long-lasting Graves disease (dated by TCRdb to the early 2020s). Regarding the research as a whole: In the newly diagnosed Graves' disease group, patients had been taking antithyroid drugs for less than 3 months. A total of around 35 samples underwent TCR sequencing, from around 13 patients with persistent Graves' disease and roughly 20 patients with newly diagnosed Graves' disease. The study was registered as a clinical trial and conducted in China. Peripheral blood TCR sequencing and RNA sequencing compared persistent Graves' disease patients with newly diagnosed Graves' disease patients.

The germline V gene specifies MDHEN as CDR1 and SYDVKM as CDR2. The CDR3 runs 20 residues from the cysteine to the phenylalanine. The kept DNA is CDR3 alone, 60 bases in frame from the first base. V is pared back by 3 bases and J by 7 bases, with 28 bases lying between the germline termini. The time point label here, explained by the study, means: newly diagnosed GD, antithyroid drugs for less than 3 months. For both TCR sequencing and RNA sequencing, RNA was extracted from PBMCs in TRIzol. The diagnosis of Graves' disease followed American Thyroid Association guidelines. Patients for the study were recruited at an endocrinology department in Xi'an, China. Each patient gave around 9.2 milliliters of peripheral blood, collected in an EDTA anticoagulant tube. PBMCs were isolated by Ficoll Paque Plus density gradient separation without further T cell sorting. An Agilent 2100 Bioanalyzer and agarose gel were used to check RNA quality, and a NanoDrop 2000 was used to measure RNA concentration.

The full study reports these points: The authors noted that the small sample size was a limitation that may lower accuracy. Sequencing and analysis were limited to the TCR beta chain. Preferential use of TRBV28, TRBJ1-2 and TRBJ2-5 was observed in persistent disease, whereas TRBV20-1 and TRBJ2-1 were favored in newly diagnosed disease. Compared with newly diagnosed patients, persistent Graves' disease patients had lower TCR Shannon entropy and fewer highly expanded clones, which suggests clonal expansion. More public clonotypes were shared among persistent patients (roughly 2,900) than among newly diagnosed patients (966). Peripheral blood alone was examined, since thyroid tissue, which constituted the primary lesion, could not be accessed.

Libraries were built with multiplex PCR. The data were produced on an Illumina HiSeq 4000. iRepertoire HTBI primers and Arm-PCR amplification of CDR3 regions were used to construct TCR beta libraries. Before sequencing, the PCR products went through gel purification. Turning to the authors' computational methods: A total of fewer than 80 TRBV and under 15 TRBJ segments were identified across samples and were used for gene usage analysis of CDR3 amino acid clonotypes. COPE and FqMerger were used to merge filtered high-quality paired reads into contigs. BLAST was used to align contigs to the IMGT TRBV, TRBD and TRBJ reference genes, and CDR3 was defined following IMGT. Any clonotype with a frequency above 0.1% was counted as a highly expanded clone. Repertoire diversity was measured by Shannon entropy, and V-J evenness by the Gini coefficient. A clonotype was considered public if more than one individual shared it. Through fastp at Q25 and MiXCR, TCRdb rebuilt clones from the public reads, retaining in-frame beta chains. Each entry is one CDR3 protein sequence, shown with its most common DNA and genes. TCRdb's processing, not the study's, gives the V and J calls here. Counted in this sample were hundreds of thousands of distinct CDR3 sequences; about 15% of them appeared once. Jointly, the top ten make up around 18% of the sample.

This clonotype has a count of ten or more. The clone's antigen remains unknown. The record has no base qualities; no much larger clone is one base away. The same sample was also used in a study of T cells in Graves' hyperthyroidism and ophthalmopathy. As that second paper reports: Graves' hyperthyroidism was defined as stable when no progression to ophthalmopathy occurred over 18 months of follow-up. Hyperthyroidism patients were aged 18 to 65 years and newly diagnosed, with disease duration of less than 2 months. Patients with uncontrolled infections, other autoimmune diseases, pregnancy or lactation were excluded. Diagnoses were established on the basis of clinical symptoms, serum thyroxine and TRAb, thyroid ultrasound, and orbital computed tomography. The TCR CDR3 was subjected to a first round of RT-PCR using the HTBI primer set and the Qiagen OneStep RT-PCR kit. Blood samples also contained most of the expanded thyroid clonotypes (frequency above 0.001), which suggests that blood repertoires may reflect thyroid immune responses. A 13 V-J signature model separated ophthalmopathy from stable hyperthyroidism, with around 88% sensitivity and roughly 81% specificity in cross-validation and 80%/75% in testing. In validation, the model predicted progression to ophthalmopathy with 55% to 71% sensitivity and less than 75% specificity, a median of about 6.7 months before onset. To identify TCR V-J signatures that set the groups apart, the researchers used a discovery cohort of 100 patients, made up of around 42 with Graves' ophthalmopathy and 57 with stable Graves' hyperthyroidism. Prospective prediction of ophthalmopathy was tested in an independent validation cohort of 18 to 20 hyperthyroidism patients and 17 patients who later progressed to ophthalmopathy. The 85 to 100 discovery patients were divided at random into training and test sets in a 7:3 ratio. In addition, the study compared T-cell repertoires in thyroid tissue and in blood from a handful of Graves' hyperthyroidism patients. Once sampling was done, hyperthyroidism patients were given methimazole at a starting dose of 30 mg daily, whereas ophthalmopathy patients were given high-dose intravenous methylprednisolone. Libraries were constructed in a second round of multiplex PCR, after which size selection and purification were performed. Libraries were sequenced paired-end with 100 bp reads on an Illumina HiSeq2000. SOAPnuke was used to process the raw data, with reads discarded if the reads contained adapters or uncalled bases, had a mean Phred below 15, or lacked an exact constant-primer or identifier match. COPE v1.2.5 was used to merge high-quality paired reads, and clonotypes were defined as unique nucleotide sequences. MiTCR v1.1 was used to align clonotypes to the IMGT TRBV, TRBD and TRBJ reference segments. Only V-J combinations with frequency above 0.0001, covering roughly 99% of repertoires, were analysed. A TCS score was defined as the ratio of F50 (clonal expansion) to E x V (chaos), with BLOSUM62-based TCRdist applied between CDR3 peptides within each V-J. Welch's t-statistics and random forest reduced just over 500 V-J features to about 13, which were used in a naive Bayes classifier (R e1071). Sample size was not statistically predetermined, and blinding of investigators to group allocation was not performed. According to the paper, TCR Vbeta CDR3 sequencing was carried out on some 140 peripheral blood samples, which came from about 45 ophthalmopathy, around 75 hyperthyroidism and about 17 progressor patients.

This TCR was recovered from a woman in her thirties with Graves disease. Donor details come from another sample of the same person, matched by shared clones. The sample here was peripheral blood mononuclear cells (PBMCs), taken at new diagnosis, from a patient treated with antithyroid drugs. The sequence is built from TRBV28 and TRBJ1-6, with a weak D call of TRBD1 (5 bases match). The nucleotide sequence reads as follows: TGTGCCAGCAGTTTCGTCGGGGCTCAGGTTTACTCAGGGCTCAATTCACCCCTCCACTTT. This yields the protein CASSFVGAQVYSGLNSPLHF.